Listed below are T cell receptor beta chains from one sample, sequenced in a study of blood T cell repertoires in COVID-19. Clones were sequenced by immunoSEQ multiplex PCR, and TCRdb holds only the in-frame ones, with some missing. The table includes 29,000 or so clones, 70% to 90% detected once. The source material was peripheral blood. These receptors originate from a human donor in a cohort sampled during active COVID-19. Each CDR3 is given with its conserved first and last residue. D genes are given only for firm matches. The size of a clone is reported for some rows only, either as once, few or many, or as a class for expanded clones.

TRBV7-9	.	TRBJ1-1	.	CASSFGGNTEAFF	TGTGCCAGCAGCTTCGGGGGGAACACTGAAGCTTTCTTT
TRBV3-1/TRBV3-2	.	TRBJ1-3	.	CASSQPTGWGNTIYF	TGTGCCAGCAGCCAACCTACAGGGTGGGGAAACACCATATATTTT
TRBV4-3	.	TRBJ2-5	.	CASSQDHRPQETQYF	TGCGCCAGCAGCCAAGACCACAGACCACAAGAGACCCAGTACTTC
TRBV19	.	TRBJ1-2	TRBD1	CASSMGQGALRGYTF	TGTGCCAGTAGTATGGGCCAGGGGGCGCTTCGGGGCTACACCTTC
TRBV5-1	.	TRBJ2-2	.	CASSLFGRSNTGELFF	TGCGCCAGCAGCTTGTTTGGCAGGTCGAACACCGGGGAGCTGTTTTTT
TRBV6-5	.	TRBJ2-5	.	CASKWGETQYF	TGTGCCAGCAAGTGGGGCGAGACCCAGTACTTC
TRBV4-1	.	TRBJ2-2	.	CASSQGQITGELFF	TGCGCCAGCAGCCAAGGACAGATAACCGGGGAGCTGTTTTTT
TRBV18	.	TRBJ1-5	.	CASSPGGTSNQPQHF	TGTGCCAGCTCACCAGGGGGGACTAGCAATCAGCCCCAGCATTTT
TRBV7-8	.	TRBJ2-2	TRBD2	CASRAYRLLAGANTGELFF	TGTGCCAGCAGAGCCTACCGGTTACTAGCGGGGGCGAACACCGGGGAGCTGTTTTTT
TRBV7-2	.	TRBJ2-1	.	CASSLAQKVNEQFF	TGTGCCAGCAGCTTAGCGCAGAAAGTCAATGAGCAGTTCTTC
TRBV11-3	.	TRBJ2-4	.	CASSRGGGKNIQYF	TGTGCCAGCAGCCGGGGAGGAGGGAAAAACATTCAGTACTTC
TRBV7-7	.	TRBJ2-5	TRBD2	CASSPGTSGGGYQETQYF	TGTGCTAGCAGCCCCGGGACTAGCGGGGGGGGGTACCAAGAGACCCAGTACTTC
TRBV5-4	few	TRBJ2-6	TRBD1	CASSLETGGANVLTF	TGTGCCAGCAGCTTGGAGACAGGGGGGGCCAACGTCCTGACTTTC
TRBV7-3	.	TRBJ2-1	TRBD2	CASSLVAGDSYNEQFF	TGTGCCAGCAGCTTAGTAGCGGGGGACTCCTACAATGAGCAGTTCTTC
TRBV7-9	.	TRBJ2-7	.	CASSLGPGTYEQYF	TGTGCCAGCAGCTTGGGGCCAGGGACCTACGAGCAGTACTTC
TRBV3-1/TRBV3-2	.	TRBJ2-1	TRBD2	CASSLAGGPNEQFF	TGTGCCAGCAGTCTAGCGGGGGGGCCCAATGAGCAGTTCTTC
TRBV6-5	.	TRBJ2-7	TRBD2	CASTGGTSYEQYF	TGTGCCAGCACCGGGGGGACGTCCTACGAGCAGTACTTC